The entry below describes one T cell receptor (beta chain). Its antigen is as yet unknown. Trimming took off 0 bases at V and 5 bases at J, with 8 bases between the two ends. CDR1 is SGHRS, CDR2 YFSETQ, per germline. CDR3 length: 13 amino acids. This record comes from a study of T-cell memory formation after mild COVID-19. Whole-study findings and limits: Contracting CD4+ clones lay largely in CM and EM, with CD8+ ones residing in EMRA. Memory sampled before infection contained some responding clones, suggesting cross-reactive memory joined.

Constant-segment primers and 5'RACE yielded cDNA libraries for TCR alpha and TCR beta, each carrying sample barcodes and UMIs. TCRdb reprocessed the 5' RACE reads via MiXCR and lists one record per CDR3 protein. The sample includes more than 7,000 distinct CDR3 sequences, around 32% of them seen just once. The gene calls are TRBV5-1 and TRBJ1-1; a weak D match, TRBD1 (5 bases). The receptor comes from an adult woman who had mild COVID-19 (a few samples of this study predate the infection). Cell type and time point are not known. Sequencing was performed on PBMCs or a T cell subset sorted from them (not recorded which). The CDR3 protein is CASSLGGTTEAFF. CDR3 DNA: TGCGCCAGCAGCTTGGGAGGGACGACTGAAGCTTTCTTT.